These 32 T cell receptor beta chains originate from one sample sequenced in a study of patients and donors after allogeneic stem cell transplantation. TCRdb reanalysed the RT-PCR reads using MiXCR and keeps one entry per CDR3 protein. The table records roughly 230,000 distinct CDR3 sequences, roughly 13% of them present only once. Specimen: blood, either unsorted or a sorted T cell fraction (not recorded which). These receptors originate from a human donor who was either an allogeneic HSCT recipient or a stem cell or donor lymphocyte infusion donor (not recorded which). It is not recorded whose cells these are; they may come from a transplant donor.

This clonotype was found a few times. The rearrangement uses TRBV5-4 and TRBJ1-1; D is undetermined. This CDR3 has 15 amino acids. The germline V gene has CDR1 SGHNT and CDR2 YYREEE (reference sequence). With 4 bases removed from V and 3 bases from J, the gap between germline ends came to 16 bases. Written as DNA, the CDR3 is TGTGCCAGCAGCCCAAGTCAGGTTTTGGACACTGAAGCTTTCTTT. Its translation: CASSPSQVLDTEAFF.

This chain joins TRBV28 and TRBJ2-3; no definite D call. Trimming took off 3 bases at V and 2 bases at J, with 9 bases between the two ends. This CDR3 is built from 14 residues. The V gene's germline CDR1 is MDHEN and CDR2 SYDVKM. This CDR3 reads CASSFQRITDTQYF. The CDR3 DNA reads TGTGCCAGCAGTTTTCAACGGATCACAGATACGCAGTATTTT. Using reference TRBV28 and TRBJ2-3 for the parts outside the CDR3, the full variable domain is DVKVTQSSRYLVKRTGEKVFLECVQDMDHENMFWYRQDPGLGLRLIYFSYDVKMKEKGDIPEGYSVSREKKERFSLILESASTNQTSMYLCASSFQRITDTQYFGPGTRLTVL.

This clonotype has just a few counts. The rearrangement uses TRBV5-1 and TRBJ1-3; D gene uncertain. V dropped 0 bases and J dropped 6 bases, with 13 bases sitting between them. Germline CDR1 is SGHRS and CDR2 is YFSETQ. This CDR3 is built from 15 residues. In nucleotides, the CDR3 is TGCGCCAGCAGCTTGGGCGGAGGGTTGGAAAACACCATATATTTT. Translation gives CASSLGGGLENTIYF.

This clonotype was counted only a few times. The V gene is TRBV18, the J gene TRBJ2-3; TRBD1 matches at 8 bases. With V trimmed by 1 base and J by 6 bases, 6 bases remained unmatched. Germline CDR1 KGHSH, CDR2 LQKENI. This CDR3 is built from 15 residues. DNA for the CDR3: TGTGCCAGCTCACCACAGAAGGACAGGGCCGATACGCAGTATTTT. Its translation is CASSPQKDRADTQYF.

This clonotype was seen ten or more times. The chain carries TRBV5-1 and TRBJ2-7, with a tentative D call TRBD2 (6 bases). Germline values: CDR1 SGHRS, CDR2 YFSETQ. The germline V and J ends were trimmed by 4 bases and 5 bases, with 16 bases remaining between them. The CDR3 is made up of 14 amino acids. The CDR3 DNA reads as TGCGCCAGCAGCCCCGAGGGACCGGGGGACGAGCAGTACTTC. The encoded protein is CASSPEGPGDEQYF.

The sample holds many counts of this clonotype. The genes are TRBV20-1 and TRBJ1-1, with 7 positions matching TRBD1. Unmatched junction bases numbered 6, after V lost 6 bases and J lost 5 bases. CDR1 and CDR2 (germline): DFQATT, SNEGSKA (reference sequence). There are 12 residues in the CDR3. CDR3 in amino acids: CSADLQGTEAFF. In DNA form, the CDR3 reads TGCAGTGCCGATTTACAGGGGACTGAAGCTTTCTTT.

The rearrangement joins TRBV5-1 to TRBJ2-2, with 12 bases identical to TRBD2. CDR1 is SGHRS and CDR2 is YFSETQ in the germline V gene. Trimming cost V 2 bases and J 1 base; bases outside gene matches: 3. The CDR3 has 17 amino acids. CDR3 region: CASSFRTSGENTGELFF. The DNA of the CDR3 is TGCGCCAGCAGCTTTAGGACTAGCGGGGAGAACACCGGGGAGCTGTTTTTT.

Written as DNA, the CDR3 is TGCGCCAGCAGCCAGCTAGCTGGGGAGACCCAGTACTTC. Protein product: CASSQLAGETQYF. The V and J genes are TRBV4-3 and TRBJ2-5, with a tentative D call TRBD2 (5 bases). Germline V lookup: CDR1 LGHNA, CDR2 YSLEER. Trimming pared 3 bases from V and 5 bases from J, leaving 10 bases between. The CDR3 runs to 13 residues.

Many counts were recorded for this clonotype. As DNA, the CDR3 is TGTGCCAGCAGGAATAGCGGGAGGGCCAATGAGCAGTTCTTC. Protein: CASRNSGRANEQFF. The chain employs TRBV3-1 and TRBJ2-1; 11 bases align to TRBD2. Losses at the gene ends were 6 bases for V and 6 bases for J; bases not matched to a gene: 4. The CDR3 consists of 14 residues. Germline V gene sequence: CDR1 LGHDT, CDR2 YNNKEL (reference sequence).

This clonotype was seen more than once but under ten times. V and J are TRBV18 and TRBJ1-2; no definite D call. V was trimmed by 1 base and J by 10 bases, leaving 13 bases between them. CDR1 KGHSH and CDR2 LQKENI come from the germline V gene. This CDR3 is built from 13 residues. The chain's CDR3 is CASSPRETSDYTF. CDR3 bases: TGTGCCAGCTCACCACGGGAGACATCTGACTACACCTTC.

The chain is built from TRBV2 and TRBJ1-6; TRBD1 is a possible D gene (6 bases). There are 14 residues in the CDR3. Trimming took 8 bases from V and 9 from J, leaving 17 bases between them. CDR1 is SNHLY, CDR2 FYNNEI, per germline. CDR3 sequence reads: CASQAGTRGSPLHF. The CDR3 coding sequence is TGTGCCAGCCAGGCCGGGACAAGGGGTTCACCCCTCCACTTT.

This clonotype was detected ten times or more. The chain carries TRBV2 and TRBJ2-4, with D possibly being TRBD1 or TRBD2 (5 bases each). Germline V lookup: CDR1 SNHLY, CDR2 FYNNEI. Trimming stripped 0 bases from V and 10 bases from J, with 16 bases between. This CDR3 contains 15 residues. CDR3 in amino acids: CASSEAGELAHIQYF. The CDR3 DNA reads TGTGCCAGCAGTGAAGCAGGGGAGCTTGCCCATATTCAGTACTTC.

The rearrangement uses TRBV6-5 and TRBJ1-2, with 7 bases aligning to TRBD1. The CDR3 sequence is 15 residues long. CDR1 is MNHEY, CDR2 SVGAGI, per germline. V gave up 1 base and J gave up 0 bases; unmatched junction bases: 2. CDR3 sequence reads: CASSYLGQTNYGYTF. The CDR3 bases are TGTGCCAGCAGTTACTTGGGACAGACTAACTATGGCTACACCTTC.

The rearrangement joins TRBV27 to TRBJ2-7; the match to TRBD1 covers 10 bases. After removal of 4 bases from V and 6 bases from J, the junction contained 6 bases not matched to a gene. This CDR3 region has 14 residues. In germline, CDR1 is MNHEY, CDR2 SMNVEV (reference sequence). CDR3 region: CASSWGTGATEQYF. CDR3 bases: TGTGCCAGCAGTTGGGGGACAGGGGCCACCGAGCAGTACTTC.

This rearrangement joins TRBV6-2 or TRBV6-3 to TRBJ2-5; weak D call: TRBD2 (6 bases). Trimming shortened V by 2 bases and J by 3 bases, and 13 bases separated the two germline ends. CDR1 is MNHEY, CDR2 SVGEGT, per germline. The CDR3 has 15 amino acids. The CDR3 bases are TGTGCCAGCAGTTACGCGGGGACCCTCAAAGAGACCCAGTACTTC. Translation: CASSYAGTLKETQYF.

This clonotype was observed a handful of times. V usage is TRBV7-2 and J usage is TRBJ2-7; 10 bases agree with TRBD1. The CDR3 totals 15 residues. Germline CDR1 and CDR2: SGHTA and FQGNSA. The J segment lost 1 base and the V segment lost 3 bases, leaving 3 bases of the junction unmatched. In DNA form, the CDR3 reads TGTGCCAGCAGCTTGACAGGGGGCCGGTCCTACGAGCAGTACTTC. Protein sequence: CASSLTGGRSYEQYF. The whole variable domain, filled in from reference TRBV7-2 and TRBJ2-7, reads GAGVSQSPSNKVTEKGKDVELRCDPISGHTALYWYRQSLGQGLEFLIYFQGNSAPDKSGLPSDRFSAERTGGSVSTLTIQRTQQEDSAVYLCASSLTGGRSYEQYFGPGTRLTVT.

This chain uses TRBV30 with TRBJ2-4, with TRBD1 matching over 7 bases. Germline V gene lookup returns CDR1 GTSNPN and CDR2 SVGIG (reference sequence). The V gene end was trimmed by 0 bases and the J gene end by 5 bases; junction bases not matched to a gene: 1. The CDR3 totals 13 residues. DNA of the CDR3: TGTGCCTGGAGTGTAACAGGGGAAAACATTCAGTACTTC. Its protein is CAWSVTGENIQYF.

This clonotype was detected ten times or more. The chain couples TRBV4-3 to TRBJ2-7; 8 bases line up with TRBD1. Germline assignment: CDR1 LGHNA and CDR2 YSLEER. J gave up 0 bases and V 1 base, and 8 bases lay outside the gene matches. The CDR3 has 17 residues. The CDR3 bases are TGCGCCAGCAGCCAAGCCCAAGGACAGGGTCCCTCCTACGAGCAGTACTTC. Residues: CASSQAQGQGPSYEQYF.

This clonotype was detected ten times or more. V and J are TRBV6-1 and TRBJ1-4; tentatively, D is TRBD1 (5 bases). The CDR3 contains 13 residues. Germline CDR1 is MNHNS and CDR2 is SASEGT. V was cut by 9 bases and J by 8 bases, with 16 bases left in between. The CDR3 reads CASKNGGSEKLFF. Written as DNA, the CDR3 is TGTGCCAGTAAAAACGGGGGGAGCGAAAAACTGTTTTTT.

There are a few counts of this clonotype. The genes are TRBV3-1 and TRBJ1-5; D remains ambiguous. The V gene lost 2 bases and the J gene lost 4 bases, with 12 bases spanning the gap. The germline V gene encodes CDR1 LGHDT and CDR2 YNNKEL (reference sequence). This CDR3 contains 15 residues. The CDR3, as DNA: TGTGCCAGCAGCCAAAACCGGGGAACTAATCAGCCCCAGCATTTT. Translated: CASSQNRGTNQPQHF.

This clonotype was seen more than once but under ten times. The CDR3 sequence: CAWAGQGAGDTQYF. CDR3 nucleotides: TGTGCCTGGGCGGGACAGGGGGCAGGCGATACGCAGTATTTT. V usage is TRBV30 and J usage is TRBJ2-3; 12 bases map to TRBD1. The length of the CDR3 is 14 residues. V gave up 5 bases and J gave up 6 bases; unmatched junction bases: 6. Germline loops: CDR1 GTSNPN, CDR2 SVGIG (reference sequence).

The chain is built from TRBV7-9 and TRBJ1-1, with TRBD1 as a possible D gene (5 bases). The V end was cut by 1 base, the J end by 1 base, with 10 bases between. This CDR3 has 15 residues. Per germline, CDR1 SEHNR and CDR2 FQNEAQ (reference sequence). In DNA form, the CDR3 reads TGTGCCAGCAGCTTAGGGGCAGGGCAGAACACTGAAGCTTTCTTT. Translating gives CASSLGAGQNTEAFF.

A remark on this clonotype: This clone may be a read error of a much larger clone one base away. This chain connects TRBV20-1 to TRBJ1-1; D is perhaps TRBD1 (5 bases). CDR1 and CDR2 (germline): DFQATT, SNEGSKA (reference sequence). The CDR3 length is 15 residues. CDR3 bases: TGCAGTGCTACGGGAGACAGCGCTATGAACACTGAAGCTATCTTT. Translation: CSATGDSAMNTEAIF.

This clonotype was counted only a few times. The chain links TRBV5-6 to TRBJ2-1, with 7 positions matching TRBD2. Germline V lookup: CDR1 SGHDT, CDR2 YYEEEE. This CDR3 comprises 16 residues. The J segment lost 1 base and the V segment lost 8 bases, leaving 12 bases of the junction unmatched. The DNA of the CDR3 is TGTGCCAGTCGGGGGAACCTAGCGGCGTCCTACAATGAGCAGTTCTTC. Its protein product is CASRGNLAASYNEQFF.

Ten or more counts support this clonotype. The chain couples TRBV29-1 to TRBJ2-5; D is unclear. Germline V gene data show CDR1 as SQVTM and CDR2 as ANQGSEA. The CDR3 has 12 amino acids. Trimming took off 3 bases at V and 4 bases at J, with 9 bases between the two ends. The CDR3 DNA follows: TGCAGCGTTGAGGTCCCGCCAGAGACCCAGTACTTC. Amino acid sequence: CSVEVPPETQYF.

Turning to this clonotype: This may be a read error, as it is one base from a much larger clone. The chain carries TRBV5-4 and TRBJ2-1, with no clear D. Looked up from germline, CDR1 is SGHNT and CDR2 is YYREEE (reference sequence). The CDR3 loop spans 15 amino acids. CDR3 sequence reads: CASSLDSTSYNEKFF. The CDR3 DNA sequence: TGTGCCAGCAGCTTGGACTCTACGTCCTACAATGAGAAGTTCTTC.

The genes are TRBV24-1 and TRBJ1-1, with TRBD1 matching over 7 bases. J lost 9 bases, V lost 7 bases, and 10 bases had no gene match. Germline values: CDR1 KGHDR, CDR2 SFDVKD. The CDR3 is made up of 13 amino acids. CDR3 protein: CATRRQGDGQAFF. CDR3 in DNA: TGTGCCACCAGACGACAGGGAGATGGTCAAGCTTTCTTT.

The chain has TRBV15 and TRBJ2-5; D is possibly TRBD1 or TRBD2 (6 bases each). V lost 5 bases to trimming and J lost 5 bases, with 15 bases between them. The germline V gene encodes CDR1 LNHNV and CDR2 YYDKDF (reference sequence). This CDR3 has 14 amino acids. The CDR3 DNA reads TGTGCCACCAGCCTCCAAGGGGGGTCTGAGACCCAGTACTTC. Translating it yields CATSLQGGSETQYF.

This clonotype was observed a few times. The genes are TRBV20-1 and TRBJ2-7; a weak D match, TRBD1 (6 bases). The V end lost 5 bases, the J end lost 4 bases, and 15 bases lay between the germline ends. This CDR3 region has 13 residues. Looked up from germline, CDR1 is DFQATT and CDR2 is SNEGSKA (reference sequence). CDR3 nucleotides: TGCAGTGCTTCTCCGGGACAAGTATACGAGCAGTACTTC. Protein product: CSASPGQVYEQYF.

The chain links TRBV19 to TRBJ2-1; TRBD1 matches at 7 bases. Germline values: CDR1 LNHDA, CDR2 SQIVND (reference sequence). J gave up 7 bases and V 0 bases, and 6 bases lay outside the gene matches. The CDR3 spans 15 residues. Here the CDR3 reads CASSIDRGSGNEQFF. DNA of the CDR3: TGTGCCAGTAGTATAGACAGGGGGAGCGGAAATGAGCAGTTCTTC.

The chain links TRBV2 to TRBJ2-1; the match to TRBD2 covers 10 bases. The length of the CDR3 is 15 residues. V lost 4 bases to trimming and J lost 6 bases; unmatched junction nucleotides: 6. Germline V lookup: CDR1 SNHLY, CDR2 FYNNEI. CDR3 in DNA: TGTGCCAGCAGTGTTAGCGGGGGGATCTTCAATGAGCAGTTCTTC. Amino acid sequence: CASSVSGGIFNEQFF.

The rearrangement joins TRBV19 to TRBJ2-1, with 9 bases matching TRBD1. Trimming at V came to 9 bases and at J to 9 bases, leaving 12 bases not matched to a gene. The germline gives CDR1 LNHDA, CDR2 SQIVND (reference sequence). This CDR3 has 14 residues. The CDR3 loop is CASTQGARGVEQFF. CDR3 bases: TGTGCCAGCACACAGGGGGCGCGGGGCGTTGAGCAGTTCTTC.